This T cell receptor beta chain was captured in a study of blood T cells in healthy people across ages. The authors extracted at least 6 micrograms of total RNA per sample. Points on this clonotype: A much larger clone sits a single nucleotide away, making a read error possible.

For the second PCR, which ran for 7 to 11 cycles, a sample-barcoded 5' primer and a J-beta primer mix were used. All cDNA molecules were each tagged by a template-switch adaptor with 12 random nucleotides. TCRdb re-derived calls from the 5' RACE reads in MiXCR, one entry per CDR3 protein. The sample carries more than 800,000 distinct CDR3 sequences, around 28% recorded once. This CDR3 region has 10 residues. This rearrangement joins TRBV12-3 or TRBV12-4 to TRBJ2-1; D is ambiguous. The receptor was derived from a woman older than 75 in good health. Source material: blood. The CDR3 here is CTSSQATQFF. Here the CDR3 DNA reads TGTACCAGCAGTCAAGCCACCCAGTTCTTC.